This T cell receptor beta chain was profiled in a study of OX40 agonist ivuxolimab in advanced cancers. Study information: At around 81% male, the cohort had a mean age of approximately 60 years, ranging from about 23 to 79. Findings and caveats of the study: Antigens targeted by the expanded peripheral T cells were not determined.

This CDR3 spans 17 amino acids. Germline CDR1 and CDR2: MGHRA and YSYEKL. The ends were cut back, 1 base at V and 2 bases at J, with 12 bases in the middle. Comment on this clone: Its antigen is as yet unknown.

The method was immunoSEQ multiplex PCR; TCRdb's version includes in-frame clones alone and lacks a portion of them. This table has approximately 99,000 clones, roughly nine tenths appearing once. The sequence came from an adult with an advanced solid tumor such as melanoma, head and neck, liver or kidney cancer. The chain carries TRBV4-1 and TRBJ2-6; D remains ambiguous. The material was CD4+ or CD8+ T cells sorted from blood, obtained in a trial of the OX40 agonist ivuxolimab. This chain's CDR3 is CASSQGLSATGANVLTF. The CDR3 nucleotides are TGCGCCAGCAGCCAAGGGTTGTCGGCAACTGGGGCCAACGTCCTGACTTTC.